This TCR beta chain was sequenced in a study of OX40 agonist ivuxolimab in advanced cancers. Using immunoSEQ multiplex PCR, the repertoire was profiled, and TCRdb retains in-frame clones only, with some absent. The table lists fewer than 85,000 clones, 75% to 90% of them singletons. In regard to this clone: Its matching antigen is unknown.

General study points: In general, CD8+ T cells held more expanded clones than CD4+ did, on average. Antigen specificity remained undetermined for the expanded peripheral T cells. At 0.1 to 3.0 mg/kg, CD4+ and CD8+ blood T cells expanded clonally by week 6.

CDR3 length: 10 amino acids. Between the trimmed V and J ends, which lost 7 bases and 6 bases, there was a span of 7 bases. CDR1 and CDR2 from the germline V gene are SNHLY and FYNNEI. Material: CD4+ or CD8+ T cells sorted from blood, obtained in a trial of the OX40 agonist ivuxolimab. The clonotype was recovered from an adult with an advanced solid tumor such as melanoma, head and neck, liver or kidney cancer. The V gene is TRBV2, the J gene TRBJ2-7; D unresolved. CDR3 sequence (DNA): TGTGCCAGCACCTTGATCGAGCAGTACTTC. It encodes CASTLIEQYF. Based on the CDR3 plus reference TRBV2 and TRBJ2-7, the full variable domain is EPEVTQTPSHQVTQMGQEVILRCVPISNHLYFYWYRQILGQKVEFLVSFYNNEISEKSEIFDDQFSVERPDGSNFTLKIRSTKLEDSAMYFCASTLIEQYFGPGTRLTVT.